The clone carrying this T cell receptor beta chain was seen a handful of times. The data were taken from a study of T cells in Graves' hyperthyroidism and ophthalmopathy. The TCR beta CDR3 regions underwent amplification using RNA transcripts as the source. The HTBI primer set drove a first-round RT-PCR of the TCR CDR3. TCRdb re-called the multiplex PCR reads through MiXCR, storing one row per CDR3 protein. The sample holds 410,000 or so distinct CDR3 sequences; over 12% are singletons and the top ten take around 13%. CDR1 and CDR2 (germline): SGHAT, FQNNGV. This CDR3 is built from 14 residues. V lost 3 bases to trimming and J lost 5 bases; unmatched junction nucleotides: 6.

The sequencing sample was made of blood. The sequence was collected from a man aged 18-30 years with Graves' ophthalmopathy. The rearrangement joins TRBV11-2 to TRBJ2-7, with TRBD1 matching 8 bases. CDR3 in amino acids: CASSLPGGFDEQYF. The CDR3 region has the DNA TGTGCCAGCAGCTTGCCAGGGGGCTTCGACGAGCAGTACTTC.